A selection of T cell receptor beta chains follows, all from one sample in a study of PD-L1 blockade in urothelial cancer. Measured with immunoSEQ multiplex PCR; TCRdb has only the in-frame clones, and not every one. The sample shows 85,000 to 100,000 clones, more than 75% of them seen only once. This specimen was PBMCs, taken around atezolizumab (anti-PD-L1) treatment. These receptors were collected from a man between 60 and 75 years old with urothelial cancer. The CDR3 runs from the conserved cysteine through the conserved F or W. D genes are given only for firm matches.

d_gene,j_gene,v_gene,CDR3aa
TRBD1,TRBJ2-7,TRBV28,CATAGQDHGGQYF
.,TRBJ1-1,TRBV9,CASSALRGTEAFF
.,TRBJ2-5,TRBV18,CASSPPNRLYQETQYF
TRBD1,TRBJ1-5,TRBV9,CASNRGDRDNQPQHF
TRBD2,TRBJ2-7,TRBV27,CASSLNSPGGGTEQYF
TRBD2,TRBJ2-1,TRBV10-3,CAISGELAGDYNEQFF
.,TRBJ2-3,TRBV4-2,CASSPFIGSTDTQYF
TRBD1,TRBJ2-2,TRBV6-6,CASREEQGAPGELFF
TRBD1,TRBJ1-1,TRBV6-6,CASSSGTGITEAFF
.,TRBJ1-5,TRBV6-5,CASSYVTTALNQPQHF
.,TRBJ2-7,TRBV5-1,CASSSQGYEQYF
.,TRBJ1-5,TRBV6-6,CASSSMGPGEPQHF
.,TRBJ2-7,TRBV7-2,CASSLAQTGEQYF
TRBD2,TRBJ2-7,TRBV2,CASSLGLAGGSGEQYF
.,TRBJ2-7,TRBV12-5,CASGKEIEQSWQYF
.,TRBJ2-7,TRBV19,CASSMWGQSSYEQYF
.,TRBJ1-3,TRBV7-6,CASSLVGQGKSSGNTIYF
TRBD1,TRBJ1-5,TRBV5-6,CASSFWDRDQPQHF
.,TRBJ2-7,TRBV6-5,CASSLGLPVFYEQYF
TRBD2,TRBJ2-4,TRBV28,CASSSGERGGWSIQYF
.,TRBJ2-7,TRBV7-2,CASSLLAGVPYEQYF
TRBD1,TRBJ1-1,TRBV7-9,CASSGQGAFTEAFF
TRBD2,TRBJ2-2,TRBV4-1,CASSQEGLADTGELFF
TRBD1,TRBJ2-5,TRBV5-4,CASGPSRDRGLVETQYF
.,TRBJ1-1,TRBV28,CASSQGPGSNTEAFF
TRBD1,TRBJ1-1,TRBV18,CASSRDRVDTEAFF
TRBD1,TRBJ1-3,TRBV7-8,CASSLGTAGNTIYF
.,TRBJ1-2,TRBV6-5,CASSALGRGGGGYTF
.,TRBJ1-2,TRBV29-1,CSVEDGGRRHGYTF
TRBD1,TRBJ2-5,TRBV5-1,CASSPDRAKTQYF
.,TRBJ1-4,TRBV15,CATSRVRQGDEKLFF
.,TRBJ2-7,TRBV10-3,CAISDPQLVSFSYEQYF
.,TRBJ1-1,TRBV6-5,CASSYLRARGTEAFF
TRBD1,TRBJ1-2,TRBV5-1,CASSSNPGQGKRGYTF
.,TRBJ1-5,TRBV27,CASSLAGRGQPQHF
.,TRBJ2-1,TRBV11-2,CASSLAPSPYNEQFF
.,TRBJ2-1,TRBV5-6,CASSSPGLPTSYNEQFF
.,TRBJ1-3,TRBV7-9,CASSQGGGNTIYF
.,TRBJ1-2,TRBV7-9,CASSFGGDYGYTF
.,TRBJ1-1,TRBV5-1,CASSSRGNSNTEAFF
.,TRBJ2-1,TRBV13,CASRRVRNEQFF
.,TRBJ2-7,TRBV4-2,CASSQVKYTGVPEQYF
TRBD1,TRBJ2-5,TRBV7-2,CASSLFAGGSSQETQYF
TRBD2,TRBJ2-3,TRBV5-1,CASSLAGDSDTQYF
.,TRBJ1-3,TRBV29-1,CSVGGQSGNTIYF
TRBD1,TRBJ2-4,TRBV5-8,CASSSTGGSLNIQYF
.,TRBJ2-7,TRBV5-1,CASSLAQLPYEQYF
.,TRBJ2-7,TRBV10-3,CAISESESRSYEQYF
TRBD1,TRBJ2-6,TRBV28,CASETGTGYSGANVLTF
.,TRBJ2-7,TRBV27,CASSLGHTYEQYF
TRBD1,TRBJ2-7,TRBV11-2,CASSIPGQGAGEQYF
TRBD1,TRBJ2-7,TRBV5-6,CASSGDRGHEQYF
.,TRBJ2-2,TRBV5-3,CAFSKGGLHNTGELFF
TRBD1,TRBJ2-5,TRBV5-8,CASSLRTGQGVETQYF
.,TRBJ2-6,TRBV6-6,CASSRSGANVLTF
TRBD2,TRBJ2-3,TRBV10-3,CATSTSSGSTDTQYF
TRBD1,TRBJ1-1,TRBV6-5,CASSSDRVTNTEAFF
TRBD2,TRBJ2-3,TRBV15,CATSTGSGSPTDTQYF